This T cell receptor beta chain was identified during a study of identical twins. Findings and limits, study-wide: Out-of-frame alpha sequences common to twins exhibited a surplus of low generation probability. Fewer insertions marked abundant cord blood beta clonotypes; young adult naive trended weakly, memory not at all. Cross-sectional statistical analysis was relied on for the conclusions, without the same donors being followed.

This clonotype was seen only a few times. Its antigen remains unknown. Germline V CDR1 and CDR2: SGHTA, FQGNSA. The length of the CDR3 is 14 residues. The ends were cut back, 4 bases at V and 1 base at J, with 11 bases in the middle. The authors used template switching to add a universal primer site and gave cDNA unique molecular identifiers. TCRdb itself ran the 5' RACE reads through MiXCR, one entry per CDR3 protein. The repertoire consists of 700,000 or so distinct CDR3 sequences, with around 8.6% occurring once and the leading ten covering 0.75% to 1%. These data were likewise used in another study, on yellow fever vaccine responses in identical twins.

The rearrangement joins TRBV7-2 to TRBJ2-7; D ambiguous. The clonotype was recovered from a woman between 18 and 29 years old in good health. The material sequenced was PBMCs. The CDR3 is CASSSRRLSYEQYF. The CDR3 coding sequence is TGTGCCAGCAGCTCGCGCCGACTGTCCTACGAGCAGTACTTC.